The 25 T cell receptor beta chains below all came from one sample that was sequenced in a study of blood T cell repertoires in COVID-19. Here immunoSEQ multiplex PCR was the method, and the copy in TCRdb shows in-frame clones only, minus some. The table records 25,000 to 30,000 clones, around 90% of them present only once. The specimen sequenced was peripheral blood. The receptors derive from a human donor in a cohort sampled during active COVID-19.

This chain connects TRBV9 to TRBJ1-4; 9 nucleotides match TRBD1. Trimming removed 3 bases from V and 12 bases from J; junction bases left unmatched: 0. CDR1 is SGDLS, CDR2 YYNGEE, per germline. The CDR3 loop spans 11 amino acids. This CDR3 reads CASSGQGELFF. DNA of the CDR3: TGTGCCAGCAGCGGACAGGGGGAACTGTTTTTT.

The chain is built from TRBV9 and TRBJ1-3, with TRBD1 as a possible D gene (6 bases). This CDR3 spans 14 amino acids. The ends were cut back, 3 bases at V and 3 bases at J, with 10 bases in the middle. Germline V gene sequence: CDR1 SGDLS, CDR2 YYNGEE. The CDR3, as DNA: TGTGCCAGCAGCGCAGGGGTAGGTGGAAACACCATATATTTT. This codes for CASSAGVGGNTIYF.

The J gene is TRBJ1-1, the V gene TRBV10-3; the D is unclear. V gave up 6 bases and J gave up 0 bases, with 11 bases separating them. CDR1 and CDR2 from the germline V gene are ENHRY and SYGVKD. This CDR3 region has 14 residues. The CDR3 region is CAIRRGQMNTEAFF. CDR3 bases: TGTGCCATCAGAAGAGGGCAGATGAACACTGAAGCTTTCTTT.

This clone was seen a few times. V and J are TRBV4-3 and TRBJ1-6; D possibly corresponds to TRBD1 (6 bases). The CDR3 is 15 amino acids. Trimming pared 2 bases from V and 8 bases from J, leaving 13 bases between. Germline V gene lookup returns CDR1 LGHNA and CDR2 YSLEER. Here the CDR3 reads CASSQQGQGYSPLHF. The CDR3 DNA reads TGCGCCAGCAGCCAACAGGGTCAGGGGTATTCACCCCTCCACTTT.

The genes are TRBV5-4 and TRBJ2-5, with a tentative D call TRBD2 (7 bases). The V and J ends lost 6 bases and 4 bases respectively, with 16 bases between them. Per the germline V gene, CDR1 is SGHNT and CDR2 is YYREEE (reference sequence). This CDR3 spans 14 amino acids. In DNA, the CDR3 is TGTGCCAGCAAGGGAGGGGGGGCAAGAGAGACCCAGTACTTC. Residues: CASKGGGARETQYF.

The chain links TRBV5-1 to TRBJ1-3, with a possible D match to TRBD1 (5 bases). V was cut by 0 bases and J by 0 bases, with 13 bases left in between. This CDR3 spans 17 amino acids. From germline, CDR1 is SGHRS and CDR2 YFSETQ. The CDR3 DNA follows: TGCGCCAGCAGCTTGGTAGGGGCCGATTTCTCTGGAAACACCATATATTTT. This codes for CASSLVGADFSGNTIYF. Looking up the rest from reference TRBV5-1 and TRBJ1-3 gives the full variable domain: KAGVTQTPRYLIKTRGQQVTLSCSPISGHRSVSWYQQTPGQGLQFLFEYFSETQRNKGNFPGRFSGRQFSNSRSEMNVSTLELGDSALYLCASSLVGADFSGNTIYFGEGSWLTVV.

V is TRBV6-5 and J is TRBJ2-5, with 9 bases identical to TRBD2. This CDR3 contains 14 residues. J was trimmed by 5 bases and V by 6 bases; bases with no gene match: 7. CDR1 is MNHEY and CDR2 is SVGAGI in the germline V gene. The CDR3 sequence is CASRWGLASETQYF. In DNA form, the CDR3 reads TGTGCCAGCAGGTGGGGACTAGCTTCCGAGACCCAGTACTTC.

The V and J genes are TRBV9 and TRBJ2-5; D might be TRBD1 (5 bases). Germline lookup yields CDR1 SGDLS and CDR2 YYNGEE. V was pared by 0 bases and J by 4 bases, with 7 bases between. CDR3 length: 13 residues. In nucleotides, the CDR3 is TGTGCCAGCAGCGTAGGGACACTAGAGACCCAGTACTTC. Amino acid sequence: CASSVGTLETQYF. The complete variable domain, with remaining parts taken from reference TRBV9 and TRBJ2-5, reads DSGVTQTPKHLITATGQRVTLRCSPRSGDLSVYWYQQSLDQGLQFLIQYYNGEERAKGNILERFSAQQFPDLHSELNLSSLELGDSALYFCASSVGTLETQYFGPGTRLLVL.

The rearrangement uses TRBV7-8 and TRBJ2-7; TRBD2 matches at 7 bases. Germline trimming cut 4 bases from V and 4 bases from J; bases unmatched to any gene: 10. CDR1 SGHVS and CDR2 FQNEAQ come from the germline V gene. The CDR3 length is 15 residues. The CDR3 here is CASSSFTGAGYEQYF. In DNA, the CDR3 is TGTGCCAGCAGCTCCTTCACGGGAGCGGGGTACGAGCAGTACTTC.

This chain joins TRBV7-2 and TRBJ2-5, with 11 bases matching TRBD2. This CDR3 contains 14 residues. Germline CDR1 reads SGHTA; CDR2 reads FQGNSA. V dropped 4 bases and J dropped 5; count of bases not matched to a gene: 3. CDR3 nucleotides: TGTGCCAGCAGCTGGGGACTAGCGGACGAGACCCAGTACTTC. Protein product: CASSWGLADETQYF.

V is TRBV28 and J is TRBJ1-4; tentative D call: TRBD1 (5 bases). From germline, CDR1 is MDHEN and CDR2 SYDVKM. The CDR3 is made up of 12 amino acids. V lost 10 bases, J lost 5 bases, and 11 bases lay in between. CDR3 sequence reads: CANLDRNEKLFF. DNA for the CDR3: TGTGCCAACCTTGACAGAAATGAAAAACTGTTTTTT.

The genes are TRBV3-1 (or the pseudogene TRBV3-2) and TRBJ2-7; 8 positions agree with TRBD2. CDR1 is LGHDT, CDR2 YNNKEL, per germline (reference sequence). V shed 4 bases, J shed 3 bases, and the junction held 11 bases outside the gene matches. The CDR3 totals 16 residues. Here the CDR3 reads CASSRKGSGGHYEQYF. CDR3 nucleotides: TGTGCCAGCAGCCGGAAAGGAAGCGGGGGACACTACGAGCAGTACTTC.

The CDR3 is CSVAASGSSYNEQFF. The CDR3 DNA is TGCAGCGTTGCTGCTAGCGGGTCCTCCTACAATGAGCAGTTCTTC. The rearrangement links TRBV29-1 to TRBJ2-1; 8 nucleotides align to TRBD2. CDR1 is SQVTM, CDR2 ANQGSEA, per germline. The length of the CDR3 is 15 residues. J was trimmed by 0 bases and V by 4 bases; bases with no gene match: 5.

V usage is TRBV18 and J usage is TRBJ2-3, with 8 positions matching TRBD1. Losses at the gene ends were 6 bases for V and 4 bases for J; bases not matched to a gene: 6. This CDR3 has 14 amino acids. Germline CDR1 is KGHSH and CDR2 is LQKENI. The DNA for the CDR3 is TGTGCCAGCTCTCAAGACAGGGGTGCAGATACGCAGTATTTT. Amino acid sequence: CASSQDRGADTQYF.

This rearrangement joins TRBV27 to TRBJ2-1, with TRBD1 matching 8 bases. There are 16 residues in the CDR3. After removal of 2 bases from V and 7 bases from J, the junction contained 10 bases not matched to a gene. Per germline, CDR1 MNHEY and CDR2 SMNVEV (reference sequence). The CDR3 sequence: CASSLGRQGKRNEQFF. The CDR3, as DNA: TGTGCCAGCAGTTTAGGCCGACAGGGGAAGAGGAATGAGCAGTTCTTC.

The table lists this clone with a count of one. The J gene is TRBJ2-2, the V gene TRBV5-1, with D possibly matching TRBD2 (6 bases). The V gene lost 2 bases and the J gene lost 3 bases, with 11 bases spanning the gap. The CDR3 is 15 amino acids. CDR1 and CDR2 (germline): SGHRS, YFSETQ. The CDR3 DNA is TGCGCCAGCAGCTTATCGGGGGTTGACACCGGGGAGCTGTTTTTT. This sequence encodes CASSLSGVDTGELFF.

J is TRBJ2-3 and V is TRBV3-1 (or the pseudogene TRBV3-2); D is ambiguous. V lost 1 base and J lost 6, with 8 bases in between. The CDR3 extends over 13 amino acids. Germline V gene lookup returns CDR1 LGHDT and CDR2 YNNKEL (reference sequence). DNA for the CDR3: TGTGCCAGCAGCCAAGGGCTGTCCGATACGCAGTATTTT. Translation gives CASSQGLSDTQYF.

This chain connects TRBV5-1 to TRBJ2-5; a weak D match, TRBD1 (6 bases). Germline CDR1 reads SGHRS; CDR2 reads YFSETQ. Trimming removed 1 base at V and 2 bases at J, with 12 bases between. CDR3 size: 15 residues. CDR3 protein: CASSLPGAGQETQYF. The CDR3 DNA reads TGCGCCAGCAGCTTGCCAGGGGCTGGACAAGAGACCCAGTACTTC. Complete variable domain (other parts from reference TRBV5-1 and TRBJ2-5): KAGVTQTPRYLIKTRGQQVTLSCSPISGHRSVSWYQQTPGQGLQFLFEYFSETQRNKGNFPGRFSGRQFSNSRSEMNVSTLELGDSALYLCASSLPGAGQETQYFGPGTRLLVL.

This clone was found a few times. The CDR3 loop is CASSPGQSNQPQHF. CDR3 DNA sequence: TGCGCCAGCAGCCCGGGACAAAGCAATCAGCCCCAGCATTTT. The V gene is TRBV5-1, the J gene TRBJ1-5, with D possibly TRBD1 on 6 matching bases. V dropped 4 bases and J dropped 1 base, with 9 bases sitting between them. This CDR3 has 14 residues. Germline lookup yields CDR1 SGHRS and CDR2 YFSETQ. Complete variable domain (other parts from reference TRBV5-1 and TRBJ1-5): KAGVTQTPRYLIKTRGQQVTLSCSPISGHRSVSWYQQTPGQGLQFLFEYFSETQRNKGNFPGRFSGRQFSNSRSEMNVSTLELGDSALYLCASSPGQSNQPQHFGDGTRLSIL.

DNA of the CDR3: TGTGCCAGCAGTTTCCGGACAGGGGAGATTTCCGGCTACACCTTC. Its translation: CASSFRTGEISGYTF. The chain joins TRBV6-6 to TRBJ1-2; TRBD1 matches at 9 bases. Per the germline V gene, CDR1 is MNHNY and CDR2 is SVGAGI (reference sequence). The CDR3 is 15 residues long. The J segment lost 8 bases and the V segment lost 4 bases, leaving 11 bases of the junction unmatched.

The CDR3 DNA reads TGTGCCAGCAGCCAAGTGCGGGGCCGCTCTGGGGCCAACGTCCTGACTTTC. This translates into CASSQVRGRSGANVLTF. The chain links TRBV3-1 (or the pseudogene TRBV3-2) to TRBJ2-6, with D tentatively TRBD2 (6 bases). The CDR3 sequence is 17 residues long. The V end was cut by 1 base, the J end by 0 bases, with 10 bases between. Germline CDR1 LGHDT, CDR2 YNNKEL (reference sequence).

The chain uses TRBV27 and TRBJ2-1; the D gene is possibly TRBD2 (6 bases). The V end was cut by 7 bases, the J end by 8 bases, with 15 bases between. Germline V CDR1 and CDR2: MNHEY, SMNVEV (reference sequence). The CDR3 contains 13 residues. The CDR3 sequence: CASISGSNDEQFF. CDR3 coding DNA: TGTGCCAGCATCTCCGGGAGTAATGATGAGCAGTTCTTC.

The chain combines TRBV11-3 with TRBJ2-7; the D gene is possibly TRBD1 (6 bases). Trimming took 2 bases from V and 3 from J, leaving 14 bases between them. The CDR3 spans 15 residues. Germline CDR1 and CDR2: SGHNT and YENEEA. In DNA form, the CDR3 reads TGTGCCAGCAGCTTAACAGGGTGGCCTTACTACGAGCAGTACTTC. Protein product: CASSLTGWPYYEQYF. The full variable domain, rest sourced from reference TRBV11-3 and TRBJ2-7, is EAGVVQSPRYKIIEKKQPVAFWCNPISGHNTLYWYLQNLGQGPELLIRYENEEAVDDSQLPKDRFSAERLKGVDSTLKIQPAELGDSAVYLCASSLTGWPYYEQYFGPGTRLTVT.

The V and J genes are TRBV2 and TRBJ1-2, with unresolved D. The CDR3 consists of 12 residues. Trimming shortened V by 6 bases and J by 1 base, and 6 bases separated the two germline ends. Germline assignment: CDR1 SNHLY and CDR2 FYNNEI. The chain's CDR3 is CASRVVNYGYTF. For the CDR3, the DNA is TGTGCCAGCAGGGTAGTTAACTATGGCTACACCTTC.

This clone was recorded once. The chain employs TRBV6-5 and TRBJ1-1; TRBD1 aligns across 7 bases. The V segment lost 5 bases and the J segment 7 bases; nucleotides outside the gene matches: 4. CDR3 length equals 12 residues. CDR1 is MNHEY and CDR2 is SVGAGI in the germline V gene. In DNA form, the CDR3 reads TGTGCCAGCAGTCGACAGGGCCATGAAGCTTTCTTT. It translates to CASSRQGHEAFF.